This T cell receptor beta chain stems from a study of T cells in Graves' hyperthyroidism and ophthalmopathy (dated by TCRdb to 2018 to 2020). Turning to the overall study: Peripheral blood was collected at initial diagnosis, before any treatment. To identify distinguishing TCR V-J signatures, a discovery cohort of around 98 patients was used, comprising 43 with Graves' ophthalmopathy and some 60 with stable Graves' hyperthyroidism. For training and testing, the 95 to 100 patients in the discovery cohort were randomly divided in a 7:3 ratio. After blood sampling, hyperthyroidism patients were treated with methimazole at a starting dose of 30 mg daily, and ophthalmopathy patients were treated with high-dose intravenous methylprednisolone. An independent validation cohort of under 20 hyperthyroidism patients and 17 patients who later progressed to ophthalmopathy tested prospective prediction of ophthalmopathy. In addition, the study compared T-cell repertoires in thyroid tissue and in blood from several Graves' hyperthyroidism patients. TCR Vbeta CDR3 sequencing of 120 to 150 peripheral blood samples (over 40 ophthalmopathy, roughly 74 hyperthyroidism and some 17 progressor patients) is reported in the paper. Broad study findings and their caveats: Most expanded thyroid clonotypes (frequency above 0.001) were also detected in blood, suggesting blood repertoires may reflect thyroid immune responses. In validation, progression to ophthalmopathy was predicted by the model with approximately 67% sensitivity and 72% to 80% specificity, a median of roughly six months before onset. No statistical method was used to fix the sample size in advance, and group allocation was not hidden from the investigators. In cross-validation, a model built on a 13 V-J signature told ophthalmopathy apart from stable hyperthyroidism with just under 90% sensitivity and about 81% specificity, and in testing the same model reached 80%/75%.

To note about this clonotype: What antigen it recognizes has not been identified. No base qualities exist here, and no much larger clone lies one base off it.

The CDR3, cysteine through phenylalanine, is 15 amino acids long. Of the read, only the CDR3 DNA is kept; its 45 bases are in frame from base 1. CDR1 and CDR2, per the germline V gene (reference sequence), are SEHNR and FQNEAQ. Trimming accounts for 6 bases at V and 4 bases at J, while the number of junction bases matched to no gene is 8. Amplification of TCR beta CDR3 regions was carried out from RNA transcripts. The first round of RT-PCR for the TCR CDR3 was performed with the HTBI primer set and the Qiagen OneStep RT-PCR kit. Libraries were constructed in a second round of multiplex PCR, after which size selection and purification were performed. Sequencing of the libraries was done on an Illumina HiSeq2000 using paired-end 100 bp reads. The study's own analysis went as follows. Raw data were processed with SOAPnuke, discarding reads with adapters, uncalled bases, mean Phred below 15, or no exact constant-primer or identifier match. COPE v1.2.5 was used to merge the high-quality paired reads, and each unique nucleotide sequence was defined as a clonotype. Clonotypes were aligned to IMGT TRBV, TRBD and TRBJ reference segments using MiTCR v1.1. Only V-J combinations with frequency above 0.0001, covering 99.2% of repertoires, were analysed. A TCS score was defined as the ratio between F50 (clonal expansion) and ExV (chaos), using BLOSUM62-based TCRdist between CDR3 peptides within each V-J. Welch's t-statistics and random forest reduced several hundred V-J features to roughly 13, which were used in a naive Bayes classifier (R e1071). TCRdb passed the public sequencing reads through fastp at Q25 and MiXCR, retaining productive beta sequences. Entries that share a CDR3 protein sequence are merged under the most common genes and DNA. Here the V and J calls rest on TCRdb's processing, not on the authors' analysis. Recorded for this sample are under 550,000 distinct CDR3 sequences; nearly 20% of them occurred a single time. The top ten constitute approximately 48% of the sample.

In the ophthalmopathy patients, disease was moderately to severely active, with a Clinical Activity Score of 3 or more, a NOSPECS grade of 4 or more, and a duration of less than 3 months. The study excluded patients with uncontrolled infections, other autoimmune diseases, pregnancy or lactation. Diagnoses relied on clinical symptoms, serum thyroxine and TRAb, thyroid ultrasound and orbital computed tomography. PBMCs were separated from about 10 ml of fresh peripheral blood using Ficoll-Paque density gradient centrifugation. Total RNA was extracted with Trizol reagent, and quality was checked on an Agilent 2100 Bioanalyzer.

The chain is encoded by TRBV7-9 joined to TRBJ2-3; the central 9 bases match TRBD1. Source material: blood. The clonotype was recovered from a man in his forties with Graves' ophthalmopathy. The CDR3 region: CASSAGQGRSDTQYF. The DNA sequence is as follows: TGTGCCAGCAGTGCCGGACAGGGGAGATCAGATACGCAGTATTTT.